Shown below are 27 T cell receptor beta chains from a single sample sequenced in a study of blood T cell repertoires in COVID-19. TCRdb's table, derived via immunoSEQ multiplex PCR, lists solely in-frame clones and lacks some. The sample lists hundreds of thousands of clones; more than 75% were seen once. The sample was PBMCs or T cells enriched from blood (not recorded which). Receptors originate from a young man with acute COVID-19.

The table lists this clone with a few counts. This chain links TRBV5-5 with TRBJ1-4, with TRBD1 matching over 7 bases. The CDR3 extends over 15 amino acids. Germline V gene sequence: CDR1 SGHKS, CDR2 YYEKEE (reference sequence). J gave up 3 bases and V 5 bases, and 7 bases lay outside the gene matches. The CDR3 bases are TGTGCCAGCAGTTTTTTCACAGGGGCTAATGAAAAACTGTTTTTT. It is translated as CASSFFTGANEKLFF.

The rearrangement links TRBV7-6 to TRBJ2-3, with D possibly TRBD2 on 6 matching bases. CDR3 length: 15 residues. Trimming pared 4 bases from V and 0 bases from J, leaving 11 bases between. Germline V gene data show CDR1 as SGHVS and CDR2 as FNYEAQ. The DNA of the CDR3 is TGTGCCAGCAGCTGGCGGGATCAAAGCACAGATACGCAGTATTTT. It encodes CASSWRDQSTDTQYF.

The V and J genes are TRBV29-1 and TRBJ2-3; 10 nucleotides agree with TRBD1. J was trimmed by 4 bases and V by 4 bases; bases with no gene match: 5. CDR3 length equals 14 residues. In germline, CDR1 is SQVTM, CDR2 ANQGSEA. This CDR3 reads CSVGGDRGADTQYF. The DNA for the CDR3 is TGCAGCGTTGGCGGGGACAGGGGAGCAGATACGCAGTATTTT.

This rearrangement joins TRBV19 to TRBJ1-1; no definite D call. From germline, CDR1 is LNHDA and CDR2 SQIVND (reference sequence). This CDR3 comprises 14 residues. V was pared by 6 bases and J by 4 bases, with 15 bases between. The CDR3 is CASRLTLGVTEAFF. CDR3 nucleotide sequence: TGTGCCAGTAGGTTGACCTTGGGAGTCACTGAAGCTTTCTTT.

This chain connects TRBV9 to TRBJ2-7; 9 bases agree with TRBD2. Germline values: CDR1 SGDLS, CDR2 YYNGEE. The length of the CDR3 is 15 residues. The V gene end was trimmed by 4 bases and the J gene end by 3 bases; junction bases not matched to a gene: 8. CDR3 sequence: CASSPHSGGVYEQYF. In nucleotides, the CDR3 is TGTGCCAGCAGCCCTCATAGCGGGGGAGTCTACGAGCAGTACTTC.

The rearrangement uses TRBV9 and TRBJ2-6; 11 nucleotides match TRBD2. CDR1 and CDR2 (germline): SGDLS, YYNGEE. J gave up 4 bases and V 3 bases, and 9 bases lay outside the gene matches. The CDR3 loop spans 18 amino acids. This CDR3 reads CASSAIAGGPQGANVLTF. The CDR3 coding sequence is TGTGCCAGCAGCGCCATAGCGGGGGGGCCGCAGGGGGCCAACGTCCTGACTTTC. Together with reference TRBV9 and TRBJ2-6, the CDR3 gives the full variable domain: DSGVTQTPKHLITATGQRVTLRCSPRSGDLSVYWYQQSLDQGLQFLIQYYNGEERAKGNILERFSAQQFPDLHSELNLSSLELGDSALYFCASSAIAGGPQGANVLTFGAGSRLTVL.

CDR3 residues: CASSRWGGDQPQHF. The CDR3 DNA sequence: TGTGCCAGCAGCCGTTGGGGGGGGGACCAGCCCCAGCATTTT. The rearrangement joins TRBV5-6 to TRBJ1-5, with D possibly TRBD1 on 5 matching bases. Germline CDR1 reads SGHDT; CDR2 reads YYEEEE. CDR3 length: 14 residues. V lost 4 bases and J 7 bases, leaving 15 bases between the germline ends.

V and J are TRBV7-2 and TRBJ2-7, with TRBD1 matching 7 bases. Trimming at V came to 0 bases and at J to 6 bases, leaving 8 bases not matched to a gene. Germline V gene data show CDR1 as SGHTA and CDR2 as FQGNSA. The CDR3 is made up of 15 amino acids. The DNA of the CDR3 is TGTGCCAGCAGCTTAGCAGCACAGGGGTCGGGCGAGCAGTACTTC. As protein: CASSLAAQGSGEQYF. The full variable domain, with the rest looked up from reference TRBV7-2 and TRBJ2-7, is GAGVSQSPSNKVTEKGKDVELRCDPISGHTALYWYRQSLGQGLEFLIYFQGNSAPDKSGLPSDRFSAERTGGSVSTLTIQRTQQEDSAVYLCASSLAAQGSGEQYFGPGTRLTVT.

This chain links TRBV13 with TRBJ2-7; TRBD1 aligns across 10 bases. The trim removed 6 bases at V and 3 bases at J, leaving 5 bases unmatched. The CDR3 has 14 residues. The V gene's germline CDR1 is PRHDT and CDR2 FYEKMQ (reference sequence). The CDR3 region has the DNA TGTGCCAGCAGTTCCGGGACAGGGGTCTACGAGCAGTACTTC. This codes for CASSSGTGVYEQYF.

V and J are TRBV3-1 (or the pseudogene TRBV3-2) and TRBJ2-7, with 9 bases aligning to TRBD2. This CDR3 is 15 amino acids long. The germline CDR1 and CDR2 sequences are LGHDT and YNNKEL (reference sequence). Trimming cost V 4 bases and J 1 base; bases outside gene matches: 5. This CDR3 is CASSRLAGASYEQYF. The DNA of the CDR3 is TGTGCCAGCAGCCGTTTAGCGGGGGCGTCCTACGAGCAGTACTTC.

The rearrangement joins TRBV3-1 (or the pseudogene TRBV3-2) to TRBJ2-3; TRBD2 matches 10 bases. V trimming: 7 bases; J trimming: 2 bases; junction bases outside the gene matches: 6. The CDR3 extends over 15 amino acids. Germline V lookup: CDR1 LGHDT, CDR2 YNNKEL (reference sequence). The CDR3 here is CASTPSGGSTDTQYF. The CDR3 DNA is TGTGCCAGCACCCCTAGCGGGGGCTCCACAGATACGCAGTATTTT.

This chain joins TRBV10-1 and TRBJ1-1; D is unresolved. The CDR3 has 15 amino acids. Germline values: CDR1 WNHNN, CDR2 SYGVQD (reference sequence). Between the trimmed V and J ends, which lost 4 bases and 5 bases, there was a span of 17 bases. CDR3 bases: TGCGCCAGCAGTGCCACGTCCGGGAGTCGGACTGAAGCTTTCTTT. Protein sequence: CASSATSGSRTEAFF.

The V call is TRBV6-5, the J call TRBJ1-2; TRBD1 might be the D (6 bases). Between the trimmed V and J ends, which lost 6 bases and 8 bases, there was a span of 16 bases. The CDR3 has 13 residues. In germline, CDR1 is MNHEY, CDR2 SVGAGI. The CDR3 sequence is CASRPTGQSGYTF. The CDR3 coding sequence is TGTGCCAGCAGGCCTACAGGGCAGAGCGGCTACACCTTC.

CDR3 in amino acids: CATSRDLELETQYF. CDR3 coding DNA: TGTGCCACCAGCAGAGATCTAGAGTTAGAGACCCAGTACTTC. The chain couples TRBV15 to TRBJ2-5; no clear D gene. Germline loops: CDR1 LNHNV, CDR2 YYDKDF (reference sequence). The germline V and J ends were trimmed by 0 bases and 4 bases, with 9 bases remaining between them. The CDR3 runs 14 residues.

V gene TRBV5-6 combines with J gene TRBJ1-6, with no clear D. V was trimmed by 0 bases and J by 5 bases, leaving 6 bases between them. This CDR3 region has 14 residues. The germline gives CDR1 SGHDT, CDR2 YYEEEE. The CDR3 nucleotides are TGTGCCAGCAGCTTGGGACATAATAATTCACCCCTCCACTTT. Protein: CASSLGHNNSPLHF.

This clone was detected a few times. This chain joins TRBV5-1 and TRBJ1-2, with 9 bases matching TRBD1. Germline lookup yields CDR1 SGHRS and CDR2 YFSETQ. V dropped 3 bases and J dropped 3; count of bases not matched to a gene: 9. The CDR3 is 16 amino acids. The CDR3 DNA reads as TGCGCCAGCAGCTGGAGCAAGGGACAGGGCGACTATGGCTACACCTTC. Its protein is CASSWSKGQGDYGYTF.

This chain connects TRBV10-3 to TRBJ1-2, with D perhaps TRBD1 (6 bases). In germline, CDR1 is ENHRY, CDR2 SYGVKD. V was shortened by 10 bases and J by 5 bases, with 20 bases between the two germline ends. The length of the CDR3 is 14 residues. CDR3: CATKETDSRYGYTF. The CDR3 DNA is TGTGCCACTAAAGAAACGGACAGTCGATATGGCTACACCTTC.

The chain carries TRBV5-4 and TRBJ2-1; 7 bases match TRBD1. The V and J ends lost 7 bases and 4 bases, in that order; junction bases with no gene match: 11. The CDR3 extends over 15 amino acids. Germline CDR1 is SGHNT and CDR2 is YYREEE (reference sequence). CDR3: CASSLPGQAYNEQFF. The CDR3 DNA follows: TGTGCCAGCTCCTTACCAGGACAGGCTTACAATGAGCAGTTCTTC.

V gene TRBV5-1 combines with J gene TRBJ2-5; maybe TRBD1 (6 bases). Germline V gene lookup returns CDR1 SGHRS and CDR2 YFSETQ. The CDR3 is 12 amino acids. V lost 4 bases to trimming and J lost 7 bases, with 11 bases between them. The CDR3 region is CASSTSTGTQYF. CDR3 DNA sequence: TGCGCCAGCAGCACTTCGACAGGGACCCAGTACTTC.

The CDR3 coding sequence is TGTGCCAGCAGCGAGACAGGGGCCCGGACAGATACGCAGTATTTT. Encoded protein: CASSETGARTDTQYF. The V gene is TRBV7-9, the J gene TRBJ2-3; TRBD1 matches 8 bases. Per the germline V gene, CDR1 is SEHNR and CDR2 is FQNEAQ (reference sequence). Trimming cost V 5 bases and J 3 bases; bases outside gene matches: 7. This CDR3 has 15 amino acids. The full variable domain, with the rest looked up from reference TRBV7-9 and TRBJ2-3, is DTGVSQNPRHKITKRGQNVTFRCDPISEHNRLYWYRQTLGQGPEFLTYFQNEAQLEKSRLLSDRFSAERPKGSFSTLEIQRTEQGDSAMYLCASSETGARTDTQYFGPGTRLTVL.

The CDR3 sequence is CASSPTGFGTDTQYF. DNA of the CDR3: TGTGCCAGCAGTCCGACAGGGTTCGGCACAGATACGCAGTATTTT. This rearrangement joins TRBV6-2 or TRBV6-3 to TRBJ2-3, with 7 bases aligning to TRBD1. Germline values: CDR1 MNHEY, CDR2 SVGEGT. With V trimmed by 5 bases and J by 1 base, 6 bases remained unmatched. The CDR3 totals 15 residues.

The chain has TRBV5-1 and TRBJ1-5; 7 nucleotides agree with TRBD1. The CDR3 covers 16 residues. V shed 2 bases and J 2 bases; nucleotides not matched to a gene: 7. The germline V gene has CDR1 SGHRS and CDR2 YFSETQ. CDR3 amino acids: CASSFETDRGNQPQHF. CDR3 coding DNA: TGCGCCAGCAGCTTTGAAACCGACAGGGGCAATCAGCCCCAGCATTTT. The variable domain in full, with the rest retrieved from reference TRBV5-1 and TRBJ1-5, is KAGVTQTPRYLIKTRGQQVTLSCSPISGHRSVSWYQQTPGQGLQFLFEYFSETQRNKGNFPGRFSGRQFSNSRSEMNVSTLELGDSALYLCASSFETDRGNQPQHFGDGTRLSIL.

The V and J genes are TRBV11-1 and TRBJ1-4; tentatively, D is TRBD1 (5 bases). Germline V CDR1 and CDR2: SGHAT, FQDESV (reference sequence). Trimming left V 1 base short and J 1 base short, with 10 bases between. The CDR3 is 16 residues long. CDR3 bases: TGTGCCAGCAGCTTAGGATTCCAGGGAACTAATGAAAAACTGTTTTTT. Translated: CASSLGFQGTNEKLFF. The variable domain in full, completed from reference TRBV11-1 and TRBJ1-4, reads EAEVAQSPRYKITEKSQAVAFWCDPISGHATLYWYRQILGQGPELLVQFQDESVVDDSQLPKDRFSAERLKGVDSTLKIQPAELGDSAMYLCASSLGFQGTNEKLFFGSGTQLSVL.

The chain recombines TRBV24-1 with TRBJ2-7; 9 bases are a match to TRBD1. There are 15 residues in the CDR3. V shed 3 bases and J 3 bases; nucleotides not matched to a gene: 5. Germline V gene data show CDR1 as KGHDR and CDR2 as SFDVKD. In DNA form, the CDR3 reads TGTGCCACCAGTGATCCCCGGGACAGGGACTACGAGCAGTACTTC. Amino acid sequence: CATSDPRDRDYEQYF.

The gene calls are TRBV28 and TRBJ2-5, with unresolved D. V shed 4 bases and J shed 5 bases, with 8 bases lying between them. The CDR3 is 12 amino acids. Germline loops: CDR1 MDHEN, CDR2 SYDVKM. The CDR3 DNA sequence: TGTGCCAGCAGTTCGAGCAGGGAGACCCAGTACTTC. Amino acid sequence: CASSSSRETQYF. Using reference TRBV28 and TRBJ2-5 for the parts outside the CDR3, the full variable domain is DVKVTQSSRYLVKRTGEKVFLECVQDMDHENMFWYRQDPGLGLRLIYFSYDVKMKEKGDIPEGYSVSREKKERFSLILESASTNQTSMYLCASSSSRETQYFGPGTRLLVL.

CDR3 in DNA: TGTGCCAGCAGACGTCAGTTGAACACTGAAGCTTTCTTT. Translated, it gives CASRRQLNTEAFF. The chain employs TRBV12-3 or TRBV12-4 and TRBJ1-1; D gene ambiguous. The CDR3 has 13 amino acids. The ends were cut back, 6 bases at V and 0 bases at J, with 8 bases in the middle.

The chain's CDR3 is CASSLRDSNEKLFF. CDR3 nucleotides: TGTGCCAGCAGTTTAAGAGATAGTAATGAAAAACTGTTTTTT. The chain carries TRBV28 and TRBJ1-4; D remains unclear. Looked up from germline, CDR1 is MDHEN and CDR2 is SYDVKM. V lost 2 bases and J lost 4, with 8 bases in between. The CDR3 spans 14 residues.